This TCR beta chain was identified during a study of blood T cell repertoires in COVID-19 (dated by TCRdb to about 2020). With regard to the full study: The collaborator samples originated in the United States, Italy and Spain and spanned the acute and convalescent phases of COVID-19. The material from the prospective study consisted of cDNA or gDNA derived from T cells, B-cell-depleted T cells, or PBMCs. The dataset comprised deeply sampled blood TCRbeta repertoires from subjects exposed to, actively infected with, or recovered from COVID-19. The repertoires were released in a freely available public database intended as a resource for research on the immune response to SARS-CoV-2. The samples were drawn from the first 160 participants of the ongoing ImmuneRACE study and from 950 to 1,500 subjects provided by 6 global collaborators. A de-identified subject ID, COVID-19 status, age in years and sex were almost always included in the sample metadata. Where HLA class I and class II types were available, the types were taken from metadata supplied by the sample provider, not from assay-based typing. Study-level results and caveats: The amount of clinical and demographic metadata varied by source and participant and was provided uncurated.

A word on this clone: The target of this receptor is not known. Per-base qualities were not stored, and no clone one base away is much larger.

TCRbeta CDR3 regions were amplified from genomic DNA by means of the immunoSEQ Assay, a bias-controlled multiplex PCR. In the source study's methods: Within the assay, amplification of reference gene primers was used to estimate how many nucleated cells each sample contained. Sequence reads were collapsed and filtered to measure the absolute abundance of every unique TCRbeta CDR3 rearrangement. For each sample, productive Simpson clonality was calculated by taking the square root of Simpson's diversity index across productive rearrangements. TCRdb took over this immuneACCESS table, retaining in-frame rearrangements with V and J assigned. Such tables are incomplete; in checked studies, under half of the missing clones stem from an unresolved V gene, and the remainder is unexplained. V and J calls and clone size come straight from that table; D and trimming were deduced from the DNA. Within this sample are some 240,000 clones, with 84% of them counted one time only. The ten biggest clones cover under 1.5% of the sample.

A second Seattle source provided samples from volunteer blood donors who had recovered from COVID-19. Each collaborating institution followed its own protocols to collect whole blood in K2EDTA tubes. For TCRbeta analysis, collaborators shipped samples as frozen whole blood, isolated PBMCs, or DNA extracted from either of those sample types. This TCR derives from a woman in her 40s who had recovered from COVID-19. The specimen sequenced was peripheral blood.

Here is the DNA: TGTGCCAGCAGCTCTGGACTAGCGGGGGCTGATACGCAGTATTTT. It translates to CASSSGLAGADTQYF. The receptor chain draws on TRBV7-9 and TRBJ2-3, and TRBD2 aligns with 13 junction nucleotides. V is trimmed back by 4 bases and J by 6 bases, and the junction contains 4 bases that no gene match accounts for. According to the germline V gene (reference sequence), CDR1 reads SEHNR and CDR2 reads FQNEAQ. From the cysteine up to the phenylalanine, the CDR3 has a length of 15 residues. Of the read, only the CDR3 DNA is kept; its 45 bases are in frame from base 1. The full variable domain, with segments outside the CDR3 supplied by the reference TRBV7-9 and TRBJ2-3 proteins, appears as DTGVSQNPRHKITKRGQNVTFRCDPISEHNRLYWYRQTLGQGPEFLTYFQNEAQLEKSRLLSDRFSAERPKGSFSTLEIQRTEQGDSAMYLCASSSGLAGADTQYFGPGTRLTVL.